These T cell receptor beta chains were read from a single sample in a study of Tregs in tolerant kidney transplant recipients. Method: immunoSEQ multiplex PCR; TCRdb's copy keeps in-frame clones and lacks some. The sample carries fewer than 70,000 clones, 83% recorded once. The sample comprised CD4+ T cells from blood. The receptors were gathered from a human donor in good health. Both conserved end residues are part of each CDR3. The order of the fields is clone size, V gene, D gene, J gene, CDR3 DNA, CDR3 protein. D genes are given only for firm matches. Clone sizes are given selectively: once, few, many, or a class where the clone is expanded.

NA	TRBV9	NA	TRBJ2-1	TGTGCCAGCAGCGTAGTTGGGGCCCCAGGGGAGCAGTTCTTC	CASSVVGAPGEQFF
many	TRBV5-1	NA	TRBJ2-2	TGCGCCAGCAGCTTGCTCACCGGGGAGCTGTTTTTT	CASSLLTGELFF
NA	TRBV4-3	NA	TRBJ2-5	TGCGCCAGCAGCCAAGGTCCAGGGGGGGGAGTGGGAGAGACCCAGTACTTC	CASSQGPGGGVGETQYF
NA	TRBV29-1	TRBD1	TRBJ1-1	TGCAGCGTTTATAATGACAGGGGCACTGAAGCTTTCTTT	CSVYNDRGTEAFF
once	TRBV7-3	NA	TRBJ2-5	TGTGCCAGCAGCTTAGGGTGGGGGCAAGAGACCCAGTACTTC	CASSLGWGQETQYF
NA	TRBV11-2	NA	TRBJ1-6	TGTGCCAGCAGCCGGGACCGTTCACCCCTCCACTTT	CASSRDRSPLHF
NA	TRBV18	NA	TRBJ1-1	TGTGCCAGCTCACGGAGGGGGGGGGATATGAACACTGAAGCTTTCTTT	CASSRRGGDMNTEAFF
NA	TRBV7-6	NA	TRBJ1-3	TGTGCCAGCAGCCCCCTCTCCTCTGGAAACACCATATATTTT	CASSPLSSGNTIYF
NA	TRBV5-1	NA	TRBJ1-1	TGCGCCAGCAGCTCCGGCGACGGGAACACTGAAGCTTTCTTT	CASSSGDGNTEAFF
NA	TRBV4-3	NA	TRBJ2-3	TGCGCCAGCAGCCAAGATGGGTATAACACAGATACGCAGTATTTT	CASSQDGYNTDTQYF
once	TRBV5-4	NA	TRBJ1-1	TGTGCCAGCAGCAGCAGGGAAGGGGCCACTGAAGCTTTCTTT	CASSSREGATEAFF
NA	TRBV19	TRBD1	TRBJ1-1	TGTGCCAGTAATCCACAGGGGGAATACACTGAAGCTTTCTTT	CASNPQGEYTEAFF
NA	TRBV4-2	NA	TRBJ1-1	TGTGCCAGCAGCCGGGTGAACACTGAAGCTTTCTTT	CASSRVNTEAFF
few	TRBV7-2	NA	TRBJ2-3	TGTGCCAGCAGCTTAGACGCACCTCCATGGGATACGCAGTATTTT	CASSLDAPPWDTQYF
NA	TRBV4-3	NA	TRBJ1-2	TGCGCCAGCAGCCAACAAGACAGCTCTAACTATGGCTACACCTTC	CASSQQDSSNYGYTF
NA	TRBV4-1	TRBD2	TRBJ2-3	TGCGCCAGCAGCCAAACTGGACTAGCCCATTCTCGTCACACAGATACGCAGTATTTT	CASSQTGLAHSRHTDTQYF
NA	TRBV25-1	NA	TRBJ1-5	TGTGCCAGCAGTGAAGGGGGGAATCAGCCCCAGCATTTT	CASSEGGNQPQHF
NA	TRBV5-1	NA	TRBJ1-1	TGCGCCAGCAACGTACTCCCAGGTAACACTGAAGCTTTCTTT	CASNVLPGNTEAFF
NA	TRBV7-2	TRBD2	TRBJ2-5	TGTGCCAGCAGCTTATGGGGACTAGTAAGGGAGACCCAGTACTTC	CASSLWGLVRETQYF
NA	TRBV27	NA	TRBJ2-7	TGTGCCAGCAGTTCCTCCCGGAGGGGGGCTGTATACGAGCAGTACTTC	CASSSSRRGAVYEQYF
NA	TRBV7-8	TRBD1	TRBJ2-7	TGTGCCAGCAGCTTAAAGGAGGCAGGGGGTCGGGAGCAGTACTTC	CASSLKEAGGREQYF
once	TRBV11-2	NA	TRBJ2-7	TGTGCCAGCAGCTTATTAGGGATTAAGGGCTTATCAAGCTACGAGCAGTACTTC	CASSLLGIKGLSSYEQYF
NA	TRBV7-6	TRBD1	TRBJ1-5	TGTGCCAGCAGCTTAACTCCAGGGGGACTTAGTCAGCCCCAGCATTTT	CASSLTPGGLSQPQHF
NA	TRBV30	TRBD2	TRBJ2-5	TGTGCCTGGAGACGGGGAGGGCAAGAGACCCAGTACTTC	CAWRRGGQETQYF
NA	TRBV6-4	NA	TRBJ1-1	TGTGCCAGCAGTGCTGGGAGGGTTGGAGGTACTGAAGCTTTCTTT	CASSAGRVGGTEAFF
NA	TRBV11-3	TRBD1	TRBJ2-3	TGTGCCAGCTCCCGCGAGGGGGACAGGGGGCCGTTTGGGACAGATACGCAGTATTTT	CASSREGDRGPFGTDTQYF
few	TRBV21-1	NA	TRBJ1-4	TGTGCCAGCAGCAAAGAATACAGGGTCCCCGAAAAACTGTTTTTT	CASSKEYRVPEKLFF
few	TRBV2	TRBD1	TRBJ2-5	TGTGCCAGCAGCGCGTCCAGGGGGCGGGGGACCCAGTACTTC	CASSASRGRGTQYF
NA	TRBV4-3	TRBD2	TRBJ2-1	TGCGCCAGCAGCCGTCCGGGACTAGTTAAGAATGAGCAGTTCTTC	CASSRPGLVKNEQFF
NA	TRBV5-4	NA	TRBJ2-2	TGTGCCAGCAGCTTGGGGGGTCCGGTGATAACCGGGGAGCTGTTTTTT	CASSLGGPVITGELFF
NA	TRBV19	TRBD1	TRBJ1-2	TGTGCCAGTAGTACAGACAGGGGATTCTATGGCTACACCTTC	CASSTDRGFYGYTF
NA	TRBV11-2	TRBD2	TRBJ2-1	TGTGCCAGCAGTTATACTAGCGGCTCCTACAATGAGCAGTTCTTC	CASSYTSGSYNEQFF
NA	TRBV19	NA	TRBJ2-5	TGTGCCAGTAGTATCCCGGGCGACCGCCTCCAAGAGACCCAGTACTTC	CASSIPGDRLQETQYF
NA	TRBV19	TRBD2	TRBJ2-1	TGTGCCAGTAGTATCCCTCGCGGGACTAGCGCGAATGAGCAGTTCTTC	CASSIPRGTSANEQFF
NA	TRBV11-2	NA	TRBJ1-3	TGTGCCAGCAGCTTTAACCCCAGTTCCCTCTCTGGAAACACCATATATTTT	CASSFNPSSLSGNTIYF
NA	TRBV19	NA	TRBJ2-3	TGTGCCAGTAGTCACAGCGGCCCTGGCACAGATACGCAGTATTTT	CASSHSGPGTDTQYF
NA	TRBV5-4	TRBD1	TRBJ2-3	TGTGCCAGCAGTTCCGGACAGGGGGATACGCAGTATTTT	CASSSGQGDTQYF
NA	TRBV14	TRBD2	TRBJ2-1	TGTGCCAGCAGCCAAGACCCTAGCGGGATATACAATGAGCAGTTCTTC	CASSQDPSGIYNEQFF
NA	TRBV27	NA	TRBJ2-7	TGTGCCAGCAGTTCTAGGGCTTTTAGAGCGTACGAGCAGTACTTC	CASSSRAFRAYEQYF
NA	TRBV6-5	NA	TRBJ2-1	TGTGCCAGCAGTTACTCGTGGAATGAGCAGTTCTTC	CASSYSWNEQFF
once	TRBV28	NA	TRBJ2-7	TGTGCCAGCAGTTTGACGGGAGATTACTCCTACGAGCAGTACTTC	CASSLTGDYSYEQYF
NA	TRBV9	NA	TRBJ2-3	TGTGCCAGCAGTATCCTGGGACTCTCGAACACAGATACGCAGTATTTT	CASSILGLSNTDTQYF
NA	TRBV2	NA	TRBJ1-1	TGTGCCAGCAGTGCGGACATGAACACTGAAGCTTTCTTT	CASSADMNTEAFF
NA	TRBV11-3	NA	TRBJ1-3	TGTGCCAGCAGCTTAGCTGTGGGGAGCTCTGGAAACACCATATATTTT	CASSLAVGSSGNTIYF
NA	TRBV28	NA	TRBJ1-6	TGTGCCAGCAGTTTCCCGGGAGCCTATAATTCACCCCTCCACTTT	CASSFPGAYNSPLHF
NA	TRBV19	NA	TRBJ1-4	TGTGCCAGTAAGGGCCAGGGAGGAGAAAAACTGTTTTTT	CASKGQGGEKLFF
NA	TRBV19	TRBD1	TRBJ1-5	TGTGCCACCGCAGGACAGGAGAGCAATCAGCCCCAGCATTTT	CATAGQESNQPQHF
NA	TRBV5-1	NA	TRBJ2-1	TGCGCCAGCAGCTCCCCACTCGAGAAGGGGTACAATGAGCAGTTCTTC	CASSSPLEKGYNEQFF
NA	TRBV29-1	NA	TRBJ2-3	TGCAGCGTTGAATCGGACAAATACACAGATACGCAGTATTTT	CSVESDKYTDTQYF
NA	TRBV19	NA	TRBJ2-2	TGTGCCAGTACCGAGGGGACTTTAAACACCGGGGAGCTGTTTTTT	CASTEGTLNTGELFF
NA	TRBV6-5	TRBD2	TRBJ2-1	TGTGCCAGCAAGACTAGCGGGAGCTCCTACAATGAGCAGTTCTTC	CASKTSGSSYNEQFF